What follows are 26 T cell receptor beta chains derived from one specimen sequenced in a study of shared clonotypes between healthy human individuals. TCRdb keeps only in-frame clones here, not all; method: immunoSEQ multiplex PCR. The sample has fewer than 650,000 clones; 76% are singletons. Sequenced material: PBMCs. All receptors come from a woman in her thirties or forties in good health. Some clones in this sample may be carry-over from other donors' samples.

The chain joins TRBV12-5 to TRBJ2-3, with 12 bases that match TRBD2. CDR3 length equals 16 residues. After removal of 1 base from V and 2 bases from J, the junction contained 1 base not matched to a gene. The V gene's germline CDR1 is LGHNT and CDR2 FRNRAP. The CDR3 DNA follows: TGTGCTAGTGGTTTGGGGACTAGCGGGGTCACAGATACGCAGTATTTT. Amino acid sequence: CASGLGTSGVTDTQYF.

The chain uses TRBV6-6 and TRBJ2-1; D call uncertain. This CDR3 is built from 11 residues. V shed 5 bases and J shed 6 bases, with 5 bases lying between them. The germline CDR1 and CDR2 sequences are MNHNY and SVGAGI (reference sequence). The CDR3 reads CASSTLNEQFF. DNA for the CDR3: TGTGCCAGCAGTACCCTCAATGAGCAGTTCTTC.

V gene TRBV6-1 combines with J gene TRBJ2-5; D is unresolved. The V and J ends lost 3 bases and 5 bases respectively, with 22 bases between them. Germline-derived CDR1 and CDR2 are MNHNS and SASEGT. The CDR3 totals 17 residues. The chain's CDR3 is CASSDPRPSLVGETQYF. The CDR3 DNA sequence: TGTGCCAGCAGTGATCCCCGCCCGAGCCTGGTTGGGGAGACCCAGTACTTC.

The chain employs TRBV7-9 and TRBJ1-3, with TRBD1 matching 9 bases. V shed 5 bases and J 4 bases; nucleotides not matched to a gene: 9. Germline V gene data show CDR1 as SEHNR and CDR2 as FQNEAQ (reference sequence). CDR3 length: 16 residues. CDR3 in DNA: TGTGCCAGCAGCCCCCCGGGGACAGGGCCCGGAAACACCATATATTTT. Translated: CASSPPGTGPGNTIYF.

The chain employs TRBV12-1 and TRBJ2-1; no DNA check was done on the table's D call, TRBD2. TRBV12-1 is flagged as a pseudogene. This CDR3 region has 15 residues. The CDR3 reads CASSFVLAGECEQFF. CDR3 in DNA: TGTGCCAGCAGCTTTGTTCTAGCGGGAGAATGTGAGCAGTTCTTC.

There are many counts of this clone. The CDR3 protein is CATSRGRFTGELFF. CDR3 DNA: TGTGCCACCAGCAGAGGTCGTTTTACCGGGGAGCTGTTTTTT. The rearrangement uses TRBV15 and TRBJ2-2; D is unclear. CDR1 LNHNV and CDR2 YYDKDF come from the germline V gene (reference sequence). The CDR3 loop spans 14 amino acids. Trimming shortened V by 1 base and J by 5 bases, and 8 bases separated the two germline ends.

This clone came up a few times. In DNA form, the CDR3 reads TGTGCCAGCTCACCACGACAGGAACAGTACTATGGCTACACCTTC. Translation gives CASSPRQEQYYGYTF. This chain uses TRBV18 with TRBJ1-2; TRBD1 might be the D (6 bases). Germline CDR1 and CDR2: KGHSH and LQKENI. The CDR3 loop spans 15 amino acids. V shed 1 base and J shed 3 bases, with 12 bases lying between them.

This clone was counted a single time. The J gene is TRBJ2-3, the V gene TRBV27; D call uncertain. Between the trimmed V and J ends, which lost 2 bases and 3 bases, there was a span of 6 bases. CDR3 size: 13 residues. In germline, CDR1 is MNHEY, CDR2 SMNVEV (reference sequence). The CDR3 loop reads CASSLRRTDTQYF. Written as DNA, the CDR3 is TGTGCCAGCAGTTTACGTCGGACAGATACGCAGTATTTT.

V usage is TRBV5-1 and J usage is TRBJ2-3; 7 bases map to TRBD2. J lost 2 bases, V lost 0 bases, and 6 bases had no gene match. This CDR3 has 16 residues. Germline CDR1 is SGHRS and CDR2 is YFSETQ. CDR3 sequence (DNA): TGCGCCAGCAGCTTGGCCGGGGGGAGGGACACAGATACGCAGTATTTT. It codes for CASSLAGGRDTDTQYF.

The chain is built from TRBV5-4 and TRBJ2-2; D uncertain. Per the germline V gene, CDR1 is SGHNT and CDR2 is YYREEE (reference sequence). Deletions cut 6 bases from V and 7 bases from J, with 13 bases between. CDR3 length equals 13 residues. In DNA, the CDR3 is TGTGCCAGCACCCTTGGTAGGGTCGGGGAGCTGTTTTTT. This codes for CASTLGRVGELFF.

The chain has TRBV29-1 and TRBJ2-2; no definite D call. The CDR3 is made up of 12 amino acids. Germline V gene sequence: CDR1 SQVTM, CDR2 ANQGSEA. Trimming pared 5 bases from V and 2 bases from J, leaving 6 bases between. The CDR3 is CSVWGNTGELFF. CDR3 DNA sequence: TGCAGCGTTTGGGGAAACACCGGGGAGCTGTTTTTT.

Regarding this clone: One junction end disagrees with the germline gene, perhaps due to a read error. The chain has TRBV6-5 and TRBJ1-6; D remains unclear. The CDR3 has 15 residues. Germline-derived CDR1 and CDR2 are MNHEY and SVGAGI. The DNA of the CDR3 is TGTGCCAACAGTTACTCTACCAGAAATAATTCACCCCTCCACTTT. This codes for CANSYSTRNNSPLHF.

The chain joins TRBV7-2 to TRBJ2-5; D might be TRBD2 (5 bases). This CDR3 comprises 14 residues. Germline values: CDR1 SGHTA, CDR2 FQGNSA. V was pared by 1 base and J by 3 bases, with 9 bases between. CDR3 protein: CASSLDIGKETQYF. The DNA for the CDR3 is TGTGCCAGCAGCTTAGATATCGGGAAAGAGACCCAGTACTTC.

The J gene is TRBJ2-5, the V gene TRBV7-2; maybe TRBD1 (5 bases). The V end was cut by 2 bases, the J end by 5 bases, with 18 bases between. Looked up from germline, CDR1 is SGHTA and CDR2 is FQGNSA. The length of the CDR3 is 16 residues. CDR3 loop: CASSLSWSGMDETQYF. CDR3 nucleotide sequence: TGTGCCAGCAGCTTATCATGGTCAGGGATGGATGAGACCCAGTACTTC. Full variable domain (rest looked up from reference TRBV7-2 and TRBJ2-5): GAGVSQSPSNKVTEKGKDVELRCDPISGHTALYWYRQSLGQGLEFLIYFQGNSAPDKSGLPSDRFSAERTGGSVSTLTIQRTQQEDSAVYLCASSLSWSGMDETQYFGPGTRLLVL.

The V call is TRBV10-2, the J call TRBJ2-1, with TRBD2 identical over 8 bases. This CDR3 comprises 16 residues. Germline-derived CDR1 and CDR2 are WSHSY and SAAADI. The trim removed 3 bases at V and 3 bases at J, leaving 7 bases unmatched. The CDR3 protein is CASSDVTGRGYNEQFF. The CDR3 nucleotides read TGCGCCAGCAGTGACGTGACCGGGAGGGGCTACAATGAGCAGTTCTTC.

V and J are TRBV19 and TRBJ2-2; 7 positions agree with TRBD2. This CDR3 is built from 15 residues. V trimming: 3 bases; J trimming: 6 bases; junction bases outside the gene matches: 7. Germline V lookup: CDR1 LNHDA, CDR2 SQIVND (reference sequence). The CDR3 here is CASSIGRVHAGELFF. The CDR3 DNA reads TGTGCCAGTAGTATTGGGAGGGTGCATGCCGGGGAGCTGTTTTTT.

The rearrangement uses TRBV6-5 and TRBJ2-3, with D unresolved. Trimming stripped 2 bases from V and 2 bases from J, with 11 bases between. The CDR3 sequence is 15 residues long. Germline V lookup: CDR1 MNHEY, CDR2 SVGAGI. The CDR3 loop is CASSYRDTNTDTQYF. CDR3 nucleotide sequence: TGTGCCAGCAGTTACCGCGACACCAACACAGATACGCAGTATTTT.

The CDR3 here is CASSRTSGSTDTQYF. The CDR3 DNA reads as TGTGCCAGCAGCCGGACTAGCGGGAGCACAGATACGCAGTATTTT. The chain has TRBV9 and TRBJ2-3; the match to TRBD2 covers 11 bases. V lost 4 bases and J lost 0; bases outside the gene matches: 1. Germline V gene lookup returns CDR1 SGDLS and CDR2 YYNGEE. The CDR3 consists of 15 residues.

The chain links TRBV30 to TRBJ1-2; possibly TRBD1 for D (5 bases). Trimming removed 0 bases from V and 8 bases from J, with 13 bases in between. The CDR3 has 13 residues. Germline V CDR1 and CDR2: GTSNPN, SVGIG (reference sequence). The CDR3 DNA sequence: TGTGCCTGGAGTGTAAAGGCAGGGCCCGGCTACACCTTC. This sequence encodes CAWSVKAGPGYTF.

This clone was seen a handful of times. The rearrangement joins TRBV18 to TRBJ1-1; D is perhaps TRBD1 (5 bases). CDR3 length: 16 amino acids. Trimming shortened V by 3 bases and J by 4 bases, and 18 bases separated the two germline ends. Germline V gene sequence: CDR1 KGHSH, CDR2 LQKENI. Here the CDR3 reads CASSPVPTGQGTEAFF. The CDR3 nucleotides read TGTGCCAGCTCACCTGTACCAACAGGTCAGGGCACTGAAGCTTTCTTT.

The CDR3 DNA is TGTGCCAGCAGTTTAGGGGGGGCGAGCGGTTACGAGCAGTACTTC. Its translation: CASSLGGASGYEQYF. The chain couples TRBV27 to TRBJ2-7; TRBD2 is a possible D gene (7 bases). Trimming left V 2 bases short and J 4 bases short, with 15 bases between. The CDR3 runs 15 residues. Germline loops: CDR1 MNHEY, CDR2 SMNVEV (reference sequence).

The chain links TRBV30 to TRBJ1-2, with a weak D call TRBD1 (6 bases). Germline V gene lookup returns CDR1 GTSNPN and CDR2 SVGIG (reference sequence). CDR3 length: 11 amino acids. V was shortened by 5 bases and J by 5 bases, with 9 bases between the two germline ends. The CDR3 loop reads CAWGQIYGYTF. The DNA for the CDR3 is TGTGCCTGGGGACAGATTTATGGCTACACCTTC.

This rearrangement joins TRBV14 to TRBJ2-2; 12 positions match TRBD2. The V gene end was trimmed by 4 bases and the J gene end by 7 bases; junction bases not matched to a gene: 7. The CDR3 runs to 16 residues. Germline loops: CDR1 SGHDN, CDR2 FVKESK. The DNA of the CDR3 is TGTGCCAGCAGCCCCCGACTAGCGGGAGAGGGCGGGGAGCTGTTTTTT. It is translated as CASSPRLAGEGGELFF.

The rearrangement joins TRBV4-1 to TRBJ2-2; the match to TRBD2 covers 9 bases. The CDR3 covers 17 residues. After removal of 5 bases from V and 0 bases from J, the junction contained 7 bases not matched to a gene. Looked up from germline, CDR1 is MGHRA and CDR2 is YSYEKL. The CDR3 nucleotides read TGCGCCAGCAGCTCTTCTAGCGGGATCGCGAACACCGGGGAGCTGTTTTTT. Translation: CASSSSSGIANTGELFF.

This sequence joins TRBV12-5 and TRBJ2-5, with D unclear. Germline V lookup: CDR1 LGHNT, CDR2 FRNRAP. The CDR3 sequence is 13 residues long. Trimming left V 3 bases short and J 5 bases short, with 10 bases between. The CDR3 sequence is CASGFSPYETQYF. CDR3 nucleotide sequence: TGTGCTAGTGGTTTCTCCCCGTATGAGACCCAGTACTTC.

This clone was picked up one time. This rearrangement joins TRBV11-2 to TRBJ2-3, with 8 bases fitting TRBD2. V lost 1 base to trimming and J lost 0 bases; unmatched junction nucleotides: 3. The CDR3 consists of 16 residues. Germline loops: CDR1 SGHAT, CDR2 FQNNGV. The CDR3 reads CASSLVAGHSTDTQYF. The DNA of the CDR3 is TGTGCCAGCAGCTTAGTAGCGGGGCATAGCACAGATACGCAGTATTTT.